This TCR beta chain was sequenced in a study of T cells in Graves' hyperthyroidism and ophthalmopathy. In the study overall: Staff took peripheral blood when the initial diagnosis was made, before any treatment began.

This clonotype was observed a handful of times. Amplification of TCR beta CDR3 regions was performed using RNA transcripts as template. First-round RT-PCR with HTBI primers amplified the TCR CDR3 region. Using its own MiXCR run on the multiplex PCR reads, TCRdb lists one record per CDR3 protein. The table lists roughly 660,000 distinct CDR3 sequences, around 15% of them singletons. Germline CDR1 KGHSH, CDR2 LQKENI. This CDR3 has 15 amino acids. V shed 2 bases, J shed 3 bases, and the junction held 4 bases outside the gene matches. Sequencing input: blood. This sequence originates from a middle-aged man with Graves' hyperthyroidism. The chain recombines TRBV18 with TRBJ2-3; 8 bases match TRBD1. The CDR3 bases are TGTGCCAGCTCACCAACAGGGGGTAGGACAGATACGCAGTATTTT. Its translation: CASSPTGGRTDTQYF.